This T cell receptor (beta chain) was sequenced for a study of metastatic and nonmetastatic thyroid tumors. Study at large: The authors compared repertoires across blood and tumor or nodule tissue from malignant and benign thyroid patients. Findings of the study overall: It was reported that TCR beta diversity was significantly higher in malignant thyroid tumors than benign nodules, in blood and tumor.

As processed by the authors: Clinicopathological groups of papillary thyroid cancer showed CDR3 differences that were used to build a distant-metastasis classifier. TCRdb re-processed the PCR reads through MiXCR. These V and J calls originate from TCRdb's pipeline instead of the authors' own analysis. In the table there are 40,000 to 55,000 clones, around a sixth of which are singletons. This clone was seen at least ten times. The antigen remains undetermined. Thyroid surgery was performed in patients who had received no treatment beforehand. After removal of 2 bases from V and 2 bases from J, the junction contained 10 bases not matched to a gene. This CDR3 comprises 18 residues.

The sequenced material came from blood. This chain connects TRBV12-3 or TRBV12-4 to TRBJ1-3, with 9 bases matching TRBD1. This sequence was found in a female donor with papillary thyroid cancer or a benign thyroid nodule (not recorded which). Some clones in this sample may be carry-over from other donors' samples. The CDR3 sequence: CASSLYLGTGRPGNTIYF. The CDR3 bases are TGTGCCAGCAGTTTATATTTGGGGACAGGGCGGCCTGGAAACACCATATATTTT.